These 2 T cell receptor beta chains share one sample of origin, sequenced in a study of CD8 T cells in ankylosing spondylitis (dated by TCRdb to about 2017). The library was generated by 5' RACE. Sequencing relied on an Illumina HiSeq 2500. In-frame beta chains were kept once TCRdb had trimmed the public reads at Q25 with fastp and called clones with MiXCR. Each CDR3 protein gets just one entry, which takes the most common genes and DNA from the rows behind it. This sample has under 450,000 distinct CDR3 sequences in its table, and 20% of those were observed once. Around 12% of the sample goes to the ten largest clones. What was sequenced was blood, either unsorted or a sorted T cell fraction (not recorded which). These receptors were collected from a male donor with ankylosing spondylitis or in good health (not recorded which).

V usage is TRBV12-3 or TRBV12-4 and J usage is TRBJ2-7; D may be TRBD1 (6 bases). The CDR3 has 12 residues. The V and J ends lost 5 bases and 6 bases respectively, with 11 bases between them. The CDR3 DNA follows: TGTGCCAGCAGTACGACAGGCCTCGAGCAGTACTTC. Residues: CASSTTGLEQYF.

This rearrangement joins TRBV15 to TRBJ2-5, with D hard to call. Deletions cut 4 bases from V and 5 bases from J, with 14 bases between. The CDR3 is 14 residues long. Germline-derived CDR1 and CDR2 are LNHNV and YYDKDF (reference sequence). The CDR3 loop reads CATSIGPGPETQYF. CDR3 nucleotide sequence: TGTGCCACCAGCATTGGACCGGGCCCTGAGACCCAGTACTTC.